Below, 23 T cell receptor beta chains from the same sample are listed, as sequenced in a study of shared clonotypes between healthy human individuals. Assay: immunoSEQ multiplex PCR; the TCRdb copy retains only in-frame clones and omits some. Here the sample spans about 1 million clones, 65% to 80% being singletons. The sequenced material came from memory CD4+ T cells sorted from blood. Noted subset: CD45RA-negative fraction. Receptor source: a young man in good health.

Only one count was recorded for this clone. V gene TRBV5-1 combines with J gene TRBJ1-2, with TRBD1 matching over 8 bases. The V segment lost 0 bases and the J segment 5 bases; nucleotides outside the gene matches: 9. The CDR3 has 16 amino acids. In germline, CDR1 is SGHRS, CDR2 YFSETQ. The CDR3 nucleotides are TGCGCCAGCAGCTTGGGCGGGACAGGCAAATGGTATGGCTACACCTTC. It translates to CASSLGGTGKWYGYTF.

In this sample, this clone turned up once. The rearrangement joins TRBV19 to TRBJ1-1, with a weak D call TRBD1 (6 bases). The CDR3 is 15 amino acids. V was trimmed by 5 bases and J by 0 bases, leaving 13 bases between them. The germline CDR1 and CDR2 sequences are LNHDA and SQIVND (reference sequence). The CDR3 bases are TGTGCCAGTAGTGTACCGGGACAAATGAACACTGAAGCTTTCTTT. It is translated as CASSVPGQMNTEAFF.

The chain links TRBV18 to TRBJ2-7; 9 positions agree with TRBD2. This CDR3 has 13 residues. Germline CDR1 reads KGHSH; CDR2 reads LQKENI. Trimming at V came to 5 bases and at J to 4 bases, leaving 3 bases not matched to a gene. The CDR3 sequence is CASSKGLAYEQYF. The CDR3 DNA reads TGTGCCAGCTCAAAGGGACTAGCATACGAGCAGTACTTC.

This clone came up many times. The chain links TRBV5-4 to TRBJ1-1, with D perhaps TRBD1 (6 bases). The CDR3 consists of 14 residues. Germline CDR1 is SGHNT and CDR2 is YYREEE (reference sequence). V lost 3 bases, J lost 3 bases, and 12 bases lay in between. The CDR3 nucleotides are TGTGCCAGCAGCTACAGGGACGGTCACACTGAAGCTTTCTTT. It is translated as CASSYRDGHTEAFF.

This clone appeared many times. In the same sample, other DNA sequences code for this CDR3. J is TRBJ2-2 and V is TRBV5-1; D may be TRBD2 (6 bases). V was shortened by 4 bases and J by 2 bases, with 12 bases between the two germline ends. Germline values: CDR1 SGHRS, CDR2 YFSETQ. CDR3 length: 15 amino acids. The CDR3 loop reads CASSPGDRNTGELFF. The CDR3 DNA is TGCGCCAGCAGCCCGGGGGACCGCAACACCGGGGAGCTGTTTTTT.

The chain is built from TRBV2 and TRBJ1-6, with unresolved D. V was trimmed by 2 bases and J by 1 base, leaving 15 bases between them. The length of the CDR3 is 18 residues. Germline CDR1 is SNHLY and CDR2 is FYNNEI. This CDR3 is CASSEIEAGRSYNSPLHF. The CDR3 DNA reads as TGTGCCAGCAGTGAAATAGAGGCCGGGAGATCCTATAATTCACCCCTCCACTTT.

V and J are TRBV16 and TRBJ1-2; 8 nucleotides agree with TRBD1. Germline CDR1 and CDR2: KGHSY and FQNENV. The V and J ends lost 3 bases and 7 bases, in that order; junction bases with no gene match: 4. The CDR3 runs 13 residues. The CDR3 loop reads CASSHTGGLGYTF. CDR3 nucleotide sequence: TGTGCCAGCAGCCACACAGGGGGGCTTGGCTACACCTTC.

With regard to this clone: Other DNA sequences from this sample encode an identical CDR3 as well. This chain uses TRBV5-1 with TRBJ1-5, with 9 bases fitting TRBD1. V gave up 2 bases and J gave up 6 bases; unmatched junction bases: 6. The germline V gene has CDR1 SGHRS and CDR2 YFSETQ. The CDR3 contains 15 residues. Written as DNA, the CDR3 is TGCGCCAGCAGCTTAGAGGGACAGGGAGGTCAGCCCCAGCATTTT. Its protein is CASSLEGQGGQPQHF. The variable domain in full, with the rest retrieved from reference TRBV5-1 and TRBJ1-5, is KAGVTQTPRYLIKTRGQQVTLSCSPISGHRSVSWYQQTPGQGLQFLFEYFSETQRNKGNFPGRFSGRQFSNSRSEMNVSTLELGDSALYLCASSLEGQGGQPQHFGDGTRLSIL.

The chain employs TRBV11-2 and TRBJ2-1; 10 bases line up with TRBD2. The CDR3 length is 15 residues. After removal of 2 bases from V and 6 bases from J, the junction contained 4 bases not matched to a gene. Germline V CDR1 and CDR2: SGHAT, FQNNGV. CDR3 residues: CASSLRAGGANEQFF. CDR3 sequence (DNA): TGTGCCAGCAGCTTAAGAGCGGGAGGGGCCAATGAGCAGTTCTTC. The whole variable domain, filled in from reference TRBV11-2 and TRBJ2-1, reads EAGVAQSPRYKIIEKRQSVAFWCNPISGHATLYWYQQILGQGPKLLIQFQNNGVVDDSQLPKDRFSAERLKGVDSTLKIQPAKLEDSAVYLCASSLRAGGANEQFFGPGTRLTVL.

The chain carries TRBV2 and TRBJ2-5, with 7 nucleotides matching TRBD1. CDR3 length equals 17 residues. Unmatched junction bases numbered 14, after V lost 6 bases and J lost 1 base. Germline assignment: CDR1 SNHLY and CDR2 FYNNEI. For the CDR3, the DNA is TGTGCCAGCAGGGGAACCGCCCCCGACAGGGTCCAAGAGACCCAGTACTTC. It specifies CASRGTAPDRVQETQYF.

The rearrangement uses TRBV7-2 and TRBJ2-3; TRBD2 is a possible D gene (5 bases). CDR1 is SGHTA, CDR2 FQGNSA, per germline. Trimming removed 4 bases from V and 4 bases from J, with 9 bases in between. The CDR3 has 13 amino acids. CDR3 residues: CASSSPGSDTQYF. The CDR3 nucleotides are TGTGCCAGCAGCTCCCCGGGGTCAGATACGCAGTATTTT.

This chain connects TRBV10-1 to TRBJ2-5; 11 positions match TRBD2. The ends lost 4 bases at V and 5 bases at J; junction bases unmatched: 12. Germline CDR1 is WNHNN and CDR2 is SYGVQD (reference sequence). The CDR3 sequence is 17 residues long. This CDR3 is CASSALAGAQAMETQYF. In DNA, the CDR3 is TGCGCCAGCAGTGCACTAGCGGGGGCCCAGGCAATGGAGACCCAGTACTTC.

This clone appeared a single time. The chain is built from TRBV13 and TRBJ2-1; 7 bases map to TRBD2. Germline CDR1 and CDR2: PRHDT and FYEKMQ (reference sequence). The junction had 12 bases not matched to a gene; V was cut back by 4 bases and J by 3 bases. This CDR3 contains 17 residues. The chain's CDR3 is CASSSQEGGSFYNEQFF. The CDR3 region has the DNA TGTGCCAGCAGCTCCCAAGAGGGCGGGAGTTTCTACAATGAGCAGTTCTTC.

V gene TRBV19 combines with J gene TRBJ2-3, with D maybe TRBD2 (6 bases). The germline gives CDR1 LNHDA, CDR2 SQIVND (reference sequence). Between the trimmed V and J ends, which lost 4 bases and 0 bases, there was a span of 23 bases. The CDR3 covers 19 residues. The CDR3 region is CASSTTPTGGYKSTDTQYF. The CDR3 nucleotides read TGTGCCAGTAGTACCACCCCCACCGGGGGATATAAAAGCACAGATACGCAGTATTTT.

The count of this clone is one. Other DNA sequences in the sample encode the same CDR3. This chain joins TRBV30 and TRBJ2-5, with D possibly being TRBD1 (5 bases). Trimming shortened V by 3 bases and J by 4 bases, and 6 bases separated the two germline ends. The CDR3 runs 11 residues. Germline-derived CDR1 and CDR2 are GTSNPN and SVGIG (reference sequence). The CDR3 nucleotides read TGTGCCTGGAGGGGGCGAGAGACCCAGTACTTC. Translated: CAWRGRETQYF.

This chain links TRBV28 with TRBJ1-1; TRBD1 is a possible D gene (6 bases). From germline, CDR1 is MDHEN and CDR2 SYDVKM. The CDR3 is 13 amino acids. Deletions cut 3 bases from V and 8 bases from J, with 13 bases between. DNA for the CDR3: TGTGCCAGCAGTTTGGGACATCCGCCCGAAGCTTTCTTT. Its translation: CASSLGHPPEAFF.

CDR3 loop: CASRITFDEGFGYTF. CDR3 coding DNA: TGCGCCAGCAGAATTACGTTTGACGAGGGGTTCGGCTACACCTTC. The chain joins TRBV4-1 to TRBJ1-2; D possibly corresponds to TRBD1 (5 bases). CDR1 and CDR2 from the germline V gene are MGHRA and YSYEKL. The CDR3 runs 15 residues. Trimming took 6 bases from V and 8 from J, leaving 22 bases between them.

The V and J genes are TRBV30 and TRBJ1-6; 7 bases match TRBD1. Trimming took 1 base from V and 7 from J; bases not matched to a gene: 4. CDR1 and CDR2 from the germline V gene are GTSNPN and SVGIG (reference sequence). CDR3 length: 14 amino acids. CDR3 protein: CAWSEGAWNSPLHF. CDR3 bases: TGTGCCTGGAGTGAGGGGGCCTGGAATTCACCCCTCCACTTT.

This sequence joins TRBV4-1 and TRBJ2-3; TRBD2 aligns across 8 bases. The CDR3 contains 18 residues. Germline V gives CDR1 MGHRA, CDR2 YSYEKL. V lost 5 bases to trimming and J lost 4 bases; unmatched junction nucleotides: 17. Here the CDR3 DNA reads TGCGCCAGCAGCTCAGAACACATAGCGGGAAGGGGTCCAGATACGCAGTATTTT. It codes for CASSSEHIAGRGPDTQYF.

CDR3 sequence: CASSTGIAAYNEQFF. CDR3 sequence (DNA): TGCGCCAGCAGCACCGGAATTGCAGCCTACAATGAGCAGTTCTTC. The chain links TRBV5-1 to TRBJ2-1; no definite D call. V lost 4 bases and J lost 2, with 13 bases in between. CDR1 is SGHRS, CDR2 YFSETQ, per germline. CDR3 length: 15 residues. Filled out from reference TRBV5-1 and TRBJ2-1, the complete variable domain reads KAGVTQTPRYLIKTRGQQVTLSCSPISGHRSVSWYQQTPGQGLQFLFEYFSETQRNKGNFPGRFSGRQFSNSRSEMNVSTLELGDSALYLCASSTGIAAYNEQFFGPGTRLTVL.

The genes are TRBV7-8 and TRBJ2-1; TRBD2 is a possible D gene (6 bases). CDR3 length equals 16 residues. Trimming pared 5 bases from V and 3 bases from J, leaving 17 bases between. The germline V gene has CDR1 SGHVS and CDR2 FQNEAQ. The CDR3 here is CASSGLDQGLYNEQFF. CDR3 bases: TGTGCCAGCAGCGGTCTGGACCAGGGACTCTACAATGAGCAGTTCTTC.

The gene calls are TRBV5-4 and TRBJ2-3; D is possibly TRBD1 (5 bases). There are 18 residues in the CDR3. Germline V gene lookup returns CDR1 SGHNT and CDR2 YYREEE (reference sequence). Trimming stripped 2 bases from V and 2 bases from J, with 21 bases between. The CDR3 DNA is TGTGCCAGCAGCTTAGGGGTAACCGTCCCCCAACTCACAGATACGCAGTATTTT. It encodes CASSLGVTVPQLTDTQYF.

The chain uses TRBV5-6 and TRBJ2-2; weak D call: TRBD2 (5 bases). CDR1 is SGHDT and CDR2 is YYEEEE in the germline V gene. The CDR3 covers 15 residues. V was cut by 2 bases and J by 5 bases, with 13 bases left in between. The CDR3 loop is CASSFFGLGTGELFF. CDR3 nucleotides: TGTGCCAGCAGCTTTTTCGGACTTGGGACCGGGGAGCTGTTTTTT.